This TCR beta chain originates from a study of PD-1 blockade in classical Hodgkin lymphoma. The data were produced by immunoSEQ multiplex PCR, yet TCRdb's version contains in-frame clones alone and is incomplete. The repertoire includes tens of thousands of clones, 94% of them detected once, and about 3.8% sits in the top ten. Study observations and caveats: Repertoires differed for reasons still undefined, possibly disease activity or prior therapy. Newly diagnosed patients reportedly trailed healthy donors in baseline TCR diversity.

Noted time point: newly diagnosed, previously untreated cHL patient sample. Untreated, newly diagnosed classical Hodgkin lymphoma PBMCs were used for comparison. In regard to this clone: Its antigen is not identified.

The TCR originated in a human donor with classical Hodgkin lymphoma. Sequencing was performed on peripheral blood mononuclear cells (PBMCs).

The CDR3 sequence is CASSHGREDTQYF. In DNA, the CDR3 is TGTGCCAGTAGTCACGGGAGAGAGGATACGCAGTATTTT. The rearrangement joins TRBV19 to TRBJ2-3; TRBD2 might be the D (6 bases). V lost 5 bases and J 6 bases, leaving 12 bases between the germline ends. This CDR3 has 13 amino acids. Per germline, CDR1 LNHDA and CDR2 SQIVND (reference sequence).